These T cell receptor beta chains were read from a single sample in a study of neurological immune-mediated disorders. One entry per CDR3 protein results from TCRdb running MiXCR on the 5' RACE reads. Seen here are around 79,000 distinct CDR3 sequences, 13% to 15% observed once, and the top ten hold roughly 6.8%. What was sequenced was PBMCs. All receptors come from a woman between 45 and 60 years old in good health. Both conserved end residues are part of each CDR3. A D gene is named only where the DNA matches it firmly. Some rows mark clone size as missing; the rest say once, few, many or name a class of expanded clone.

J,V,D,size,DNA,CDR3
TRBJ1-2,TRBV5-1,NA,many,TGCGCCAGCAGCTTGGATCGTACCGACAACTCTGGCTACACCTTC,CASSLDRTDNSGYTF
TRBJ1-2,TRBV20-1,NA,many,TGCAGTGCTAGTCGGCCAGGGGAGGGCTACACCTTC,CSASRPGEGYTF
TRBJ2-4,TRBV18,TRBD1,few,TGTGCCAGCTCAAAGAATCCGGGACAGTTAAACATTCAGTACTTC,CASSKNPGQLNIQYF
TRBJ2-5,TRBV5-4,TRBD2,many,TGTGCCAGCAGTTTTCCGACTAGCGGGAGAGGAGGGGAGACCCAGTACTTC,CASSFPTSGRGGETQYF
TRBJ2-7,TRBV20-1,TRBD2,many,TGCAGTGCTCCCCAGCGGGGGATCCACGAGCAGTACTTC,CSAPQRGIHEQYF
TRBJ1-1,TRBV5-1,TRBD1,many,TGCGCCAGCAGCTTGGGGGGACAGCTCACTGAAGCTTTCTTT,CASSLGGQLTEAFF
TRBJ2-7,TRBV5-1,TRBD1,many,TGCGCCAGCAGCTTACTGTCCGGGACAGACTACGAGCAGTACTTC,CASSLLSGTDYEQYF
TRBJ1-4,TRBV5-1,TRBD1,NA,TGCGCCAGCAGCCCGCAGGGGGGATGGCTTGGTAATGAAAAACTGTTTTTT,CASSPQGGWLGNEKLFF
TRBJ1-1,TRBV29-1,NA,many,TGCAGCGTTGCTTCCGGGCGGAACACTGAAGCTTTCTTT,CSVASGRNTEAFF
TRBJ2-4,TRBV7-9,NA,many,TGTGCCAGCAGCTTACCTCTAAGACTAGCCAAAAACATTCAGTACTTC,CASSLPLRLAKNIQYF
TRBJ2-2,TRBV9,TRBD2,many,TGTGCCAGCAGCGTACGAGCGGGAGTACTCGCCGGGGAGCTGTTTTTT,CASSVRAGVLAGELFF
TRBJ1-6,TRBV5-1,NA,few,TGCGCCAGCACCCTCGGACCCACGGGGTTCAATTCACCCCTCCACTTT,CASTLGPTGFNSPLHF
TRBJ2-1,TRBV7-2,TRBD2,many,TGTGCCAGCAGCTTGGGACTAGCAGGGTACAATGAGCAGTTCTTC,CASSLGLAGYNEQFF
TRBJ2-1,TRBV5-1,TRBD2,many,TGCGCCAGCAGCGAGTTAGCGGGAGGAGGGAATGAGCAGTTCTTC,CASSELAGGGNEQFF
TRBJ2-2,TRBV2,TRBD1,many,TGTGCCAGCAGTGAAAAGCGGACAGGGGAAACCGGGGAGCTGTTTTTT,CASSEKRTGETGELFF
TRBJ2-7,TRBV5-1,NA,many,TGCGCCAGCAAGGTAGGGGGGCAGGGGAACGAGCAGTACTTC,CASKVGGQGNEQYF
TRBJ2-1,TRBV9,TRBD2,many,TGTGCCAGCAGCCCAATGACTAGCGGGGGGTCCACGGGGGAGCAGTTCTTC,CASSPMTSGGSTGEQFF
TRBJ2-1,TRBV20-1,NA,many,TGCAGTGCTAGAGAATGGAGGGCTGCTAATGAGCAGTTCTTC,CSAREWRAANEQFF
TRBJ1-1,TRBV7-2,TRBD1,many,TGTGCCAGCAGCTCGTGGACAGGGATAGGCACTGAAGCTTTCTTT,CASSSWTGIGTEAFF
TRBJ1-2,TRBV5-1,TRBD1,many,TGCGCCAGCAGCCACAGGGGGACAGGGCGGACTAACTATGGCTACACCTTC,CASSHRGTGRTNYGYTF
TRBJ1-1,TRBV7-2,TRBD1,many,TGTGCCAGCAGCGAGCGACAGGGTTCCACTGAAGCTTTCTTT,CASSERQGSTEAFF
TRBJ2-5,TRBV5-1,NA,many,TGCGCCAGCAGCTTGTTAGGAGCGGAAGAGACCCAGTACTTC,CASSLLGAEETQYF
TRBJ2-5,TRBV11-3,TRBD2,many,TGTGCCAGCAGCCCCGGACTAGCGGGAACCGGGACCCAGTACTTC,CASSPGLAGTGTQYF
TRBJ1-3,TRBV12-3/TRBV12-4,NA,many,TGTGCCAGCAGACCGAACTCTGGAAACACCATATATTTT,CASRPNSGNTIYF
TRBJ1-5,TRBV12-3/TRBV12-4,NA,many,TGTGCCAGCAGTTCAAGGCCGCCTTCGCGATCCGGACCCCAGCATTTT,CASSSRPPSRSGPQHF
TRBJ2-1,TRBV5-1,TRBD2,many,TGCGCCAGCAGCTTGAGGGGACTAGGGTACAATGAGCAGTTCTTC,CASSLRGLGYNEQFF
TRBJ2-3,TRBV6-6,TRBD2,NA,TGTGCCAGCAGTTACCCGACTAGCGGGAGGTTTACTAGCACAGATACGCAGTATTTT,CASSYPTSGRFTSTDTQYF
TRBJ1-5,TRBV24-1,NA,NA,TGTGCCACCAGTGATAGACAGTTCAATCAGCCCCAGCATTTT,CATSDRQFNQPQHF
TRBJ2-7,TRBV20-1,NA,many,TGCAGTGCTAGAGATCTCCGCCCCTTGAGCTCCTACGAGCAGTACTTC,CSARDLRPLSSYEQYF
TRBJ1-2,TRBV29-1,NA,many,TGCAGCGTCTCTGACTATGGCTACACCTTC,CSVSDYGYTF
TRBJ1-5,TRBV7-9,NA,once,TGTGCCAGCAGCTCCGGGGAACAGCCCCAGCATTTT,CASSSGEQPQHF
TRBJ1-2,TRBV20-1,NA,NA,TGCAGTGCCCCACCGGGACGGACTTTCTATGGCTACACCTTC,CSAPPGRTFYGYTF
TRBJ1-4,TRBV12-3/TRBV12-4,TRBD1,many,TGTGCCAGCAGCCCAGTCCCGGGACAGCAATCGGGTGAAAAACTGTTTTTT,CASSPVPGQQSGEKLFF
TRBJ2-1,TRBV20-1,TRBD2,few,TGCAGTGCTAAGAGGTCTAGCGGGGGCCCGTCCTACAATGAGCAGTTCTTC,CSAKRSSGGPSYNEQFF
TRBJ1-2,TRBV6-2/TRBV6-3,NA,many,TGTGCCAGCAGCAAGACAGGTTGGAGGGACTACCGTGGCTACACCTTC,CASSKTGWRDYRGYTF
TRBJ2-7,TRBV20-1,TRBD1,many,TGCAGTGCTAGAATTGACAGGGGTATCTACGAGCAGTACTTC,CSARIDRGIYEQYF
TRBJ2-1,TRBV20-1,NA,few,TGCAGTGCTACGGACCACCCCCATGAGCAGTTCTTC,CSATDHPHEQFF
TRBJ2-5,TRBV29-1,NA,many,TGCAGCGTTGAGGAGCACGGCCAAGAGACCCAGTACTTC,CSVEEHGQETQYF
TRBJ2-7,TRBV28,NA,many,TGTGCCAGCAGTCCCCCGGGGTCGCGGAAGCAGTACTTC,CASSPPGSRKQYF
TRBJ2-2,TRBV7-2,NA,many,TGTGCCAGCAGCTTATATCTGATTGCGAACACCGGGGAGCTGTTTTTT,CASSLYLIANTGELFF
TRBJ2-1,TRBV7-8,TRBD1,NA,TGTGCCAGCAGCCCTAGGACAGGGTCGGATGAGCAGTTCTTC,CASSPRTGSDEQFF
TRBJ1-1,TRBV5-1,NA,many,TGCGCCAGCAGCTTGCAGACTAGTGGCACTGAAGCTTTCTTT,CASSLQTSGTEAFF
TRBJ2-5,TRBV5-4,TRBD2,few,TGTGCCAGCAGCTTCAGTAGCGGGGGGGGACAAGAGACCCAGTACTTC,CASSFSSGGGQETQYF
TRBJ2-5,TRBV5-1,TRBD2,many,TGCGCCAGCAGCCAGACCGGGACTAGCGGACTCAGAGAAGAGACCCAGTACTTC,CASSQTGTSGLREETQYF
TRBJ2-3,TRBV5-1,TRBD2,many,TGCGCCAGCAGCCCCGGACTAGCGGGGAATGTAGCAGATACGCAGTATTTT,CASSPGLAGNVADTQYF
TRBJ2-5,TRBV6-1,TRBD2,many,TGTGCCAGCAGCCTAGCGGGAAGGGAGACCCAGTACTTC,CASSLAGRETQYF
TRBJ2-1,TRBV28,TRBD2,many,TGTGCCAGCAGTTCCGGGGGGGCCCGAGTCAATGAGCAGTTCTTC,CASSSGGARVNEQFF
TRBJ2-1,TRBV3-1,NA,NA,TGTGCCAGCAGCTTTGGAAGGGGGTACAATGAGCAGTTCTTC,CASSFGRGYNEQFF
TRBJ2-6,TRBV9,NA,few,TGTGCCAGCAGCGAGGGCAATCCCTCTGGGGCCAACGTCCTGACTTTC,CASSEGNPSGANVLTF
TRBJ1-1,TRBV5-1,NA,many,TGCGCCAGCAGCTTCGGGAATATGAACACTGAAGCTTTCTTT,CASSFGNMNTEAFF
TRBJ2-7,TRBV7-9,NA,NA,TGTGCCAGCAGCTTATCGGCAGGCCACTACGAGCAGTACTTC,CASSLSAGHYEQYF
TRBJ1-5,TRBV5-5,NA,many,TGTGCCAGCAGCGACCCCGGGCCCCAGCATTTT,CASSDPGPQHF
TRBJ1-2,TRBV20-1,TRBD1,many,TGCAGTGCTAGAGATAGCACAGGGGGAAGTGGCTACACCTTC,CSARDSTGGSGYTF
TRBJ2-5,TRBV20-1,NA,many,TGCAGTGGGGGTCCGGGGGAGACCCAGTACTTC,CSGGPGETQYF